Below, one T cell receptor beta chain is given with its context. The CDR3 runs 14 residues. Germline V gene sequence: CDR1 SGHTS, CDR2 YDEGEE. V was shortened by 7 bases and J by 6 bases, with 19 bases between the two germline ends. Measured with immunoSEQ multiplex PCR; TCRdb has only the in-frame clones, and not every one. The repertoire holds about 120,000 clones, 85% to 90% seen once, with 0.95% to 1.3% in the top ten. These data come from a study of control samples from healthy donors and cancer patients. The rearrangement uses TRBV5-8 and TRBJ1-1; tentatively, D is TRBD1 (5 bases). The specimen was PBMCs. This receptor was obtained from a woman aged 50 to 60 with colorectal cancer. Written as DNA, the CDR3 is TGTGCCAGCCGAACCACACCGGGGGGGGCTGAAGCTTTCTTT. Its protein is CASRTTPGGAEAFF.